One and the same sample provided the 30 T cell receptor beta chains below, sequenced in a study of cytomegalovirus exposure and HLA in healthy donors (dated by TCRdb to the late 2010s). The receptor library was made with the immunoSEQ multiplex PCR assay. The multiplex PCR relied on a mix of 60 forward primers for TCR Vbeta segments and 13 reverse primers for TCR Jbeta segments. Entries here come from immuneACCESS through TCRdb and include only in-frame sequences with V and J called. Some clones fail to appear in such tables; in the studies checked, an unresolved V gene covers under half of the shortfall, and the cause of the remainder is unknown. For this sample there are roughly 120,000 clones; about 84% appear just once. About 3.5% of the sample is held by the ten biggest clonotypes. Input material: PBMCs. The receptors originated from a man aged 40-49 years in good health and CMV-seronegative.

The J gene is TRBJ2-2, the V gene TRBV28; D perhaps matches TRBD1 (5 bases). The CDR3 has 15 residues. The V gene lost 7 bases and the J gene lost 6 bases, with 18 bases spanning the gap. Germline V gene data show CDR1 as MDHEN and CDR2 as SYDVKM. The CDR3 region is CASNQKSGYAGELFF. The CDR3 DNA sequence: TGTGCCAGCAACCAAAAATCAGGGTACGCCGGGGAGCTGTTTTTT.

The CDR3 protein is CASTNPGQGDTEAFF. CDR3 coding DNA: TGTGCCAGCACCAATCCAGGACAGGGGGACACTGAAGCTTTCTTT. The chain carries TRBV25-1 and TRBJ1-1; TRBD1 agrees at 10 bases. Losses at the gene ends were 7 bases for V and 3 bases for J; bases not matched to a gene: 8. The CDR3 totals 15 residues. The germline V gene has CDR1 MGHDK and CDR2 SYGVNS.

The chain carries TRBV11-2 and TRBJ2-1, with a tentative D call TRBD1 (6 bases). The CDR3 runs to 12 residues. The V and J ends lost 7 bases and 11 bases respectively, with 15 bases between them. Germline CDR1 and CDR2: SGHAT and FQNNGV. CDR3 nucleotide sequence: TGTGCCAGCATCAACCTCGGGACAAAGCAGTTCTTC. Translated: CASINLGTKQFF. Full variable domain (missing parts from reference TRBV11-2 and TRBJ2-1): EAGVAQSPRYKIIEKRQSVAFWCNPISGHATLYWYQQILGQGPKLLIQFQNNGVVDDSQLPKDRFSAERLKGVDSTLKIQPAKLEDSAVYLCASINLGTKQFFGPGTRLTVL.

The chain recombines TRBV11-2 with TRBJ2-3; D is possibly TRBD2 (6 bases). Germline values: CDR1 SGHAT, CDR2 FQNNGV. CDR3 length: 15 amino acids. V was pared by 3 bases and J by 0 bases, with 10 bases between. CDR3 bases: TGTGCCAGCAGCTTTACGGGGGTGAGCACAGATACGCAGTATTTT. It is translated as CASSFTGVSTDTQYF.

As concerns this clone: This same CDR3 is encoded by further DNA sequences in the sample. The rearrangement links TRBV4-2 to TRBJ2-7, with D perhaps matching TRBD1 (6 bases). Trimming cost V 1 base and J 1 base, with 11 bases left between them. The CDR3 runs to 15 residues. CDR1 is LGHNA and CDR2 is YNFKEQ in the germline V gene. The CDR3 coding sequence is TGTGCCAGCAGCCAAGTGCAAGGGGGATCCTACGAGCAGTACTTC. This translates into CASSQVQGGSYEQYF.

The rearrangement joins TRBV6-5 to TRBJ2-7; tentatively, D is TRBD1 (6 bases). V lost 0 bases to trimming and J lost 5 bases, with 17 bases between them. CDR3 length: 16 residues. Germline assignment: CDR1 MNHEY and CDR2 SVGAGI. The CDR3 nucleotides are TGTGCCAGCAGTTACTCGTCGATAGGGACATTCCACGAGCAGTACTTC. Translating it yields CASSYSSIGTFHEQYF.

The chain combines TRBV6-6 with TRBJ1-1; TRBD1 matches at 7 bases. The CDR3 length is 15 residues. The V segment lost 5 bases and the J segment 0 bases; nucleotides outside the gene matches: 6. Germline CDR1 and CDR2: MNHNY and SVGAGI (reference sequence). The CDR3 loop reads CASSRDSGMNTEAFF. The CDR3 DNA reads as TGTGCCAGCAGTCGGGACAGTGGGATGAACACTGAAGCTTTCTTT.

This clone has a single count. Compared with germline, one end of the junction differs, possibly owing to a read error. This chain joins TRBV7-7 and TRBJ2-7, with D possibly being TRBD1 (6 bases). CDR1 SSHAT and CDR2 FNYEAQ come from the germline V gene (reference sequence). The CDR3 extends over 17 amino acids. CDR3 amino acids: CASSVNRRRKGGYEQYF. CDR3 nucleotide sequence: TGTGCTAGCAGCGTTAATCGGCGACGTAAAGGGGGCTACGAGCAGTACTTC.

The chain carries TRBV28 and TRBJ1-4; TRBD1 aligns across 8 bases. The CDR3 has 13 residues. V dropped 5 bases and J dropped 10; count of bases not matched to a gene: 6. The V gene's germline CDR1 is MDHEN and CDR2 SYDVKM. This CDR3 reads CASSQGQGRKLFF. The CDR3 DNA sequence: TGTGCCAGCAGTCAAGGACAGGGTAGAAAACTGTTTTTT. The entire variable domain, with the rest obtained from reference TRBV28 and TRBJ1-4, is as follows: DVKVTQSSRYLVKRTGEKVFLECVQDMDHENMFWYRQDPGLGLRLIYFSYDVKMKEKGDIPEGYSVSREKKERFSLILESASTNQTSMYLCASSQGQGRKLFFGSGTQLSVL.

The chain carries TRBV5-6 and TRBJ2-3; D might be TRBD2 (5 bases). Trimming cost V 3 bases and J 2 bases, with 13 bases left between them. Per germline, CDR1 SGHDT and CDR2 YYEEEE. CDR3 length equals 15 residues. Here the CDR3 DNA reads TGTGCCAGCAGCTGGACTGGTCAGATCACAGATACGCAGTATTTT. Encoded protein: CASSWTGQITDTQYF.

V gene TRBV5-5 combines with J gene TRBJ1-1, with D possibly TRBD1 on 5 matching bases. Germline loops: CDR1 SGHKS, CDR2 YYEKEE (reference sequence). V was clipped by 0 bases and J by 5 bases, with 11 bases between them. The CDR3 has 14 amino acids. CDR3 loop: CASSLAPGFTEAFF. Written as DNA, the CDR3 is TGTGCCAGCAGCTTGGCCCCAGGGTTTACTGAAGCTTTCTTT.

This clone showed up just a few times. The gene calls are TRBV6-5 and TRBJ1-2, with 12 bases aligning to TRBD1. The CDR3 contains 13 residues. The V gene's germline CDR1 is MNHEY and CDR2 SVGAGI. Germline trimming cut 4 bases from V and 11 bases from J; bases unmatched to any gene: 5. CDR3 loop: CASSLGQGARYTF. The CDR3 nucleotides are TGTGCCAGCAGTTTGGGACAGGGGGCAAGGTACACCTTC.

This clone has just a few counts. The same CDR3 is also encoded by other DNA sequences in this sample. The chain joins TRBV6-5 to TRBJ1-2; D is undetermined. The germline gives CDR1 MNHEY, CDR2 SVGAGI. Trimming stripped 5 bases from V and 5 bases from J, with 12 bases between. CDR3 length: 13 amino acids. The CDR3 reads CASSAGGPYGYTF. CDR3 nucleotides: TGTGCCAGCAGTGCTGGCGGTCCTTATGGCTACACCTTC.

The chain is built from TRBV19 and TRBJ2-2; TRBD2 matches 8 bases. Germline CDR1 and CDR2: LNHDA and SQIVND (reference sequence). This CDR3 is built from 15 residues. Trimming took 5 bases from V and 0 from J; bases not matched to a gene: 2. The CDR3 spells CASSVAGTNTGELFF. CDR3 DNA: TGTGCCAGTAGTGTAGCGGGGACGAACACCGGGGAGCTGTTTTTT.

In its sample, this clone was seen a few times. CDR3 sequence (DNA): TGCGCCAGCAGCCAAAGGACAGGGGACTCCTACGAGCAGTACTTC. Translating gives CASSQRTGDSYEQYF. The J gene is TRBJ2-7, the V gene TRBV4-1; the match to TRBD1 covers 9 bases. V trimming: 2 bases; J trimming: 0 bases; junction bases outside the gene matches: 2. Germline CDR1 and CDR2: MGHRA and YSYEKL. The CDR3 covers 15 residues.

In regard to this clone: The sample holds other DNA sequences that translate to the same CDR3. The chain carries TRBV5-1 and TRBJ2-1, with 7 bases matching TRBD2. Germline lookup yields CDR1 SGHRS and CDR2 YFSETQ. J gave up 7 bases and V 2 bases, and 12 bases lay outside the gene matches. The CDR3 contains 16 residues. CDR3 in DNA: TGCGCCAGCAGCTTTGTTAGGACTAGGGCCCAAAATGAGCAGTTCTTC. Protein product: CASSFVRTRAQNEQFF. The variable domain in full, completed from reference TRBV5-1 and TRBJ2-1, reads KAGVTQTPRYLIKTRGQQVTLSCSPISGHRSVSWYQQTPGQGLQFLFEYFSETQRNKGNFPGRFSGRQFSNSRSEMNVSTLELGDSALYLCASSFVRTRAQNEQFFGPGTRLTVL.

The chain combines TRBV9 with TRBJ2-2; TRBD1 matches 9 bases. This CDR3 comprises 18 residues. V was clipped by 4 bases and J by 3 bases; unmatched bases: 13. CDR1 is SGDLS and CDR2 is YYNGEE in the germline V gene. CDR3 nucleotide sequence: TGTGCCAGCAGCTCTCCTAGTGGACAGGGGTTTGACACCGGGGAGCTGTTTTTT. It codes for CASSSPSGQGFDTGELFF.

In this sample, this clone turned up a few times. The gene calls are TRBV4-3 and TRBJ2-7; TRBD2 aligns across 10 bases. The V and J ends lost 4 bases and 1 base, in that order; junction bases with no gene match: 4. The germline V gene has CDR1 LGHNA and CDR2 YSLEER. This CDR3 is 15 amino acids long. Here the CDR3 reads CASSLLAGASYEQYF. CDR3 bases: TGCGCCAGCAGCCTGCTAGCGGGGGCTTCCTACGAGCAGTACTTC.

This clone came up a few times. This rearrangement joins TRBV7-9 to TRBJ1-5; D is possibly TRBD1 (5 bases). The CDR3 consists of 15 residues. Trimming left V 4 bases short and J 1 base short, with 11 bases between. The germline V gene encodes CDR1 SEHNR and CDR2 FQNEAQ (reference sequence). For the CDR3, the DNA is TGTGCCAGCAGCTCTCCGACAGAGAGCAATCAGCCCCAGCATTTT. Translated, it gives CASSSPTESNQPQHF.

V usage is TRBV7-2 and J usage is TRBJ2-2, with D maybe TRBD1 (5 bases). This CDR3 is built from 16 residues. Germline V lookup: CDR1 SGHTA, CDR2 FQGNSA. V was clipped by 3 bases and J by 5 bases, with 16 bases between them. The CDR3 nucleotides read TGTGCCAGCAGCTTCAACCGACAGTTTACGACCGGGGAGCTGTTTTTT. Amino acids: CASSFNRQFTTGELFF.

This rearrangement joins TRBV11-1 to TRBJ1-6; 10 nucleotides match TRBD1. The CDR3 has 15 amino acids. Germline loops: CDR1 SGHAT, CDR2 FQDESV (reference sequence). The V and J ends lost 5 bases and 6 bases, in that order; junction bases with no gene match: 4. CDR3 DNA: TGTGCCAGCAGCCACGGGACAGGGGTTAATTCACCCCTCCACTTT. Amino acid sequence: CASSHGTGVNSPLHF.

The J gene is TRBJ1-1, the V gene TRBV6-5, with a tentative D call TRBD1 (5 bases). Trimming pared 8 bases from V and 0 bases from J, leaving 16 bases between. Germline CDR1 MNHEY, CDR2 SVGAGI. The CDR3 has 15 residues. The CDR3 nucleotides read TGTGCCAGCTCCCTCACGGGGGGACTGAACACTGAAGCTTTCTTT. Its translation: CASSLTGGLNTEAFF.

DNA for the CDR3: TGTGCCAGCAGCTTATTCCGCCAGGGGGCAGATACGCAGTATTTT. The encoded protein is CASSLFRQGADTQYF. This sequence joins TRBV7-8 and TRBJ2-3, with 7 bases aligning to TRBD1. The germline gives CDR1 SGHVS, CDR2 FQNEAQ. V trimming: 2 bases; J trimming: 4 bases; junction bases outside the gene matches: 6. The CDR3 spans 15 residues.

J is TRBJ1-4 and V is TRBV5-1; TRBD1 matches at 9 bases. Germline loops: CDR1 SGHRS, CDR2 YFSETQ. This CDR3 region has 14 residues. Unmatched junction bases numbered 5, after V lost 9 bases and J lost 2 bases. The CDR3 coding sequence is TGCGCCACCTCCGGGACAGGGACTAATGAAAAACTGTTTTTT. It encodes CATSGTGTNEKLFF.

This clone was found a few times. The rearrangement links TRBV6-5 to TRBJ2-1; 9 nucleotides match TRBD2. The V gene's germline CDR1 is MNHEY and CDR2 SVGAGI. With 0 bases clipped from V and 7 bases from J, the junction kept 4 bases outside the gene matches. The CDR3 spans 15 residues. This chain's CDR3 is CASSYSAGGSNEQFF. The CDR3 nucleotides are TGTGCCAGCAGTTACTCGGCGGGGGGGTCGAATGAGCAGTTCTTC.

The chain uses TRBV6-1 and TRBJ1-5, with D perhaps matching TRBD1 (6 bases). This CDR3 contains 12 residues. V shed 8 bases and J shed 7 bases, with 12 bases lying between them. The V gene's germline CDR1 is MNHNS and CDR2 SASEGT. The CDR3 nucleotides are TGTGCCAGCCTGGACAGTGGCCAGCCCCAGCATTTT. It translates to CASLDSGQPQHF.

The gene calls are TRBV7-9 and TRBJ2-3; 7 bases line up with TRBD1. Germline values: CDR1 SEHNR, CDR2 FQNEAQ (reference sequence). The CDR3 sequence is 14 residues long. V dropped 4 bases and J dropped 4; count of bases not matched to a gene: 5. The CDR3 region has the DNA TGTGCCAGCAGCTCCGATACAGGGGCAGATACGCAGTATTTT. Translating gives CASSSDTGADTQYF. The full variable domain, rest sourced from reference TRBV7-9 and TRBJ2-3, is DTGVSQNPRHKITKRGQNVTFRCDPISEHNRLYWYRQTLGQGPEFLTYFQNEAQLEKSRLLSDRFSAERPKGSFSTLEIQRTEQGDSAMYLCASSSDTGADTQYFGPGTRLTVL.

The chain has TRBV5-1 and TRBJ1-5; tentatively, D is TRBD1 (5 bases). The CDR3 contains 15 residues. The V gene lost 4 bases and the J gene lost 4 bases, with 15 bases spanning the gap. CDR1 is SGHRS, CDR2 YFSETQ, per germline. The CDR3 loop reads CASSPLAGSNQPQHF. In DNA, the CDR3 is TGCGCCAGCAGCCCCTTGGCAGGGTCGAATCAGCCCCAGCATTTT.

The DNA of the CDR3 is TGTGCCAGCTCCGGGACAGCGACTGAAAAACTGTTTTTT. This encodes CASSGTATEKLFF. The chain links TRBV2 to TRBJ1-4; 7 bases map to TRBD1. The CDR3 is 13 amino acids. V gave up 8 bases and J gave up 7 bases; unmatched junction bases: 7. The germline gives CDR1 SNHLY, CDR2 FYNNEI.

This chain joins TRBV9 and TRBJ1-2, with 8 bases identical to TRBD1. Germline V lookup: CDR1 SGDLS, CDR2 YYNGEE. CDR3 length: 16 amino acids. Unmatched junction bases numbered 4, after V lost 0 bases and J lost 0 bases. CDR3: CASSVEGQVANYGYTF. Here the CDR3 DNA reads TGTGCCAGCAGCGTAGAGGGACAGGTAGCTAACTATGGCTACACCTTC.